One sample yielded the 16 T cell receptor beta chains listed below, sequenced in a study of blood T cells in healthy people across ages. Primers used in a second PCR of roughly 6 to 11 cycles were a sample-barcoded 5' primer and a J-beta primer mix. Using its own MiXCR run on the 5' RACE reads, TCRdb lists one record per CDR3 protein. Found here are about 1.5 million distinct CDR3 sequences, approximately 42% of them singletons; the top ten hold 7% to 9.5%. The sequenced sample was blood. All receptors derive from a young woman in good health.

This sequence joins TRBV20-1 and TRBJ2-5; D call uncertain. CDR3 length equals 14 residues. Germline loops: CDR1 DFQATT, CDR2 SNEGSKA (reference sequence). Trimming took 1 base from V and 11 from J, leaving 20 bases between them. In DNA form, the CDR3 reads TGCAGTGCTAGAGGAAATTCGGTATACAATGAGCAGTACTTC. It encodes CSARGNSVYNEQYF.

This clonotype occurred a few times. This chain joins TRBV21-1 and TRBJ2-7. TRBV21-1 is tagged as a pseudogene. CDR3 size: 15 residues. For the CDR3, the DNA is TGTGCCAGCAGCAAAGTAGCCGGGAGCCCCTACGAGCAGTACTTC. Translating gives CASSKVAGSPYEQYF.

This clonotype was seen a handful of times. The chain has TRBV20-1 and TRBJ2-3; 8 positions match TRBD2. The V and J ends lost 4 bases and 2 bases, in that order; junction bases with no gene match: 5. CDR1 is DFQATT and CDR2 is SNEGSKA in the germline V gene (reference sequence). This CDR3 contains 14 residues. The CDR3 nucleotides read TGCAGTGCTATTGGCGGGGGGCCCACAGATACGCAGTATTTT. Its protein product is CSAIGGGPTDTQYF.

Notes on this clonotype: A much larger clone sits a single nucleotide away, making a read error possible. CDR3 in DNA: TGTGCCAGCAGTTGGGGACAGGTCGAGGGAGAGGCCCAGTACTTC. Protein: CASSWGQVEGEAQYF. This chain uses TRBV12-3 or TRBV12-4 with TRBJ2-5, with TRBD1 identical over 8 bases. The CDR3 contains 15 residues.

Many counts were recorded for this clonotype. The chain joins TRBV12-3 or TRBV12-4 to TRBJ2-3; no reliable D call. Trimming took off 2 bases at V and 5 bases at J, with 5 bases between the two ends. This CDR3 has 12 amino acids. This CDR3 reads CASSLFGDTQYF. In DNA, the CDR3 is TGTGCCAGCAGTTTATTCGGAGATACGCAGTATTTT.

The chain employs TRBV20-1 and TRBJ2-5; D is uncertain. Deletions cut 0 bases from V and 5 bases from J, with 10 bases between. The CDR3 runs to 13 residues. CDR1 DFQATT and CDR2 SNEGSKA come from the germline V gene (reference sequence). The CDR3 here is CSARDYSVETQYF. CDR3 DNA: TGCAGTGCTAGAGACTATTCGGTGGAGACCCAGTACTTC.

This clonotype was picked up a small number of times. The chain carries TRBV27 and TRBJ2-5; tentative D call: TRBD1 (5 bases). Germline CDR1 reads MNHEY; CDR2 reads SMNVEV (reference sequence). V was pared by 3 bases and J by 13 bases, with 18 bases between. The CDR3 is made up of 13 amino acids. CDR3 nucleotides: TGTGCCAGCAGTTTCTCCGACAGCCTATGGCTGTACTTC. Its protein is CASSFSDSLWLYF.

Only one count was recorded for this clonotype. This chain uses TRBV27 with TRBJ2-6, with 8 nucleotides matching TRBD1. CDR1 is MNHEY and CDR2 is SMNVEV in the germline V gene (reference sequence). The CDR3 is made up of 17 amino acids. Trimming took 8 bases from V and 0 from J; bases not matched to a gene: 9. CDR3 sequence reads: CASGPGQVTSGANVLTF. The DNA for the CDR3 is TGTGCCAGCGGGCCGGGACAGGTGACCTCTGGGGCCAACGTCCTGACTTTC.

The V call is TRBV4-1, the J call TRBJ2-7, with D maybe TRBD1 (5 bases). V was cut by 6 bases and J by 4 bases, with 13 bases left in between. The CDR3 is 13 amino acids. CDR1 and CDR2 (germline): MGHRA, YSYEKL. CDR3 DNA sequence: TGCGCCAGCAGACTCGACAGTCTGTACGAGCAGTACTTC. This translates into CASRLDSLYEQYF.

CDR3 DNA sequence: TGTGCCAGCTCACCAGGCGCGGGGGGCGTCAATGAGCAGTTCTTC. Translation gives CASSPGAGGVNEQFF. The V and J genes are TRBV18 and TRBJ2-1; 8 positions agree with TRBD2. J was trimmed by 6 bases and V by 2 bases; bases with no gene match: 6. The CDR3 has 15 amino acids. CDR1 is KGHSH and CDR2 is LQKENI in the germline V gene.

The gene calls are TRBV18 and TRBJ1-2; 7 bases line up with TRBD1. There are 13 residues in the CDR3. The J segment lost 7 bases and the V segment lost 5 bases, leaving 7 bases of the junction unmatched. Germline V gene data show CDR1 as KGHSH and CDR2 as LQKENI. CDR3 in amino acids: CASSYDRAGGYTF. The CDR3 nucleotides read TGTGCCAGCTCATATGACAGGGCCGGTGGCTACACCTTC.

This rearrangement joins TRBV12-3 or TRBV12-4 to TRBJ2-3; the D is unclear. The CDR3 covers 12 residues. V dropped 8 bases and J dropped 3 bases, with 9 bases sitting between them. CDR3 region: CASGWRTDTQYF. CDR3 sequence (DNA): TGTGCCAGCGGCTGGCGAACAGATACGCAGTATTTT.

The CDR3 DNA is TGTGCCAGCCAATTGGGACGGAGCTACGAGCAGTACTTC. Translation: CASQLGRSYEQYF. The chain links TRBV6-6 to TRBJ2-7; D might be TRBD1 or TRBD2, each matching 5 bases. The CDR3 is made up of 13 amino acids. Germline V gene data show CDR1 as MNHNY and CDR2 as SVGAGI (reference sequence). V shed 8 bases and J shed 3 bases, with 14 bases lying between them.

J is TRBJ2-4 and V is TRBV6-5, with D tentatively TRBD2 (6 bases). The CDR3 covers 15 residues. CDR1 MNHEY and CDR2 SVGAGI come from the germline V gene. With 2 bases removed from V and 6 bases from J, the gap between germline ends came to 14 bases. The CDR3 nucleotides read TGTGCCAGCAGTTACGCTGCGGGACCTCTAAACATTCAGTACTTC. Its protein is CASSYAAGPLNIQYF.

This clonotype has just one count. The rearrangement joins TRBV18 to TRBJ2-2; TRBD2 matches 11 bases. The trim removed 8 bases at V and 5 bases at J, leaving 13 bases unmatched. Germline lookup yields CDR1 KGHSH and CDR2 LQKENI. The CDR3 contains 17 residues. This CDR3 reads CASHSTSGTPITGELFF. The CDR3 coding sequence is TGTGCCAGCCACTCGACTAGCGGGACTCCGATAACCGGGGAGCTGTTTTTT.

This clonotype is a singleton in its sample. The chain has TRBV7-2 and TRBJ2-2; D call uncertain. The V gene's germline CDR1 is SGHTA and CDR2 FQGNSA. Trimming took 6 bases from V and 5 from J, leaving 16 bases between them. The CDR3 runs 15 residues. The CDR3 loop is CASRVDRWGTGELFF. Written as DNA, the CDR3 is TGTGCCAGCAGAGTCGATCGGTGGGGTACCGGGGAGCTGTTTTTT.